Reported below is one T cell receptor (beta chain). CDR3 length equals 16 residues. Germline V CDR1 and CDR2: LNHDA, SQIVND (reference sequence). V was shortened by 7 bases and J by 0 bases, with 16 bases between the two germline ends. The table came from immunoSEQ multiplex PCR; TCRdb's copy has only in-frame clones and leaves some out. The data show 85,000 or so clones, about 94% seen once. This sample is part of a study of technical replicates of blood from a few donors. Sequences were obtained from T cells isolated from PBMCs. The clonotype was recovered from a human donor in good health. The V gene is TRBV19, the J gene TRBJ1-5; no reliable D call. This chain's CDR3 is CASTLDGPDSNQPQHF. For the CDR3, the DNA is TGTGCCAGTACCCTAGATGGTCCGGATAGCAATCAGCCCCAGCATTTT.